This T cell receptor (beta chain) was sequenced in a study of blood T cells in healthy people across ages. The CDR3 runs to 15 residues. From germline, CDR1 is MNHEY and CDR2 SVGAGI. Trimming pared 10 bases from V and 1 base from J, leaving 17 bases between. Worth noting for this clonotype: Its antigen is as yet unknown.

Study-wide results and limits: Long-lived donors had more naive CD4+ cells and higher diversity than aged donors. Changes seen in expanded clonotypes were possibly confounded by donor CMV status left unknown. Diversity estimates from one million T cells were considered underestimates. Researchers report that TCR beta diversity correlated strongly with naive T cell percentage.

For the second PCR, which ran for about 7 to 11 cycles, a sample-barcoded 5' primer and a J-beta primer mix were used. TCRdb re-analysed the 5' RACE reads in MiXCR, keeping a single row per CDR3 protein. The repertoire holds approximately 2,000,000 distinct CDR3 sequences, with about two fifths as singletons. The sequence was collected from a human donor in good health. The J gene is TRBJ1-5, the V gene TRBV6-5; D unclear. Sequenced material: blood. In nucleotides, the CDR3 is TGTGCCACCAAAGCGCCGGGGTCGAGCAATCAGCCCCAGCATTTT. Amino acid sequence: CATKAPGSSNQPQHF.